The clone carrying this TCR beta chain was counted between two and nine times. Its cognate antigen is unknown. Time point: newly diagnosed GD, antithyroid drugs for less than 3 months. From PBMCs, RNA was extracted and then used to make the TCR library. This entry is derived from a study of regulatory T cells in long-lasting Graves disease. Libraries of TCR beta came from iRepertoire HTBI primers plus Arm-PCR of CDR3 regions. TCRdb processed the multiplex PCR reads anew with MiXCR; each CDR3 protein has one entry. Of approximately 490,000 distinct CDR3 sequences in the sample, 15% to 20% are singletons; the top ten hold 12%. The CDR3 covers 12 residues. The V and J ends lost 7 bases and 3 bases respectively, with 10 bases between them. Germline V gene data show CDR1 as MDHEN and CDR2 as SYDVKM. Points from the study as a whole: Favoring TRBV28, TRBJ1-2 and TRBJ2-5 was a feature seen in persistent disease.

These same records also appear under a second study, on T cells in Graves' hyperthyroidism and ophthalmopathy.

The sample in question was peripheral blood mononuclear cells (PBMCs), obtained at new diagnosis, from a patient treated with antithyroid drugs. The sequence came from a man in his forties with Graves disease. The chain uses TRBV28 and TRBJ2-7; D unresolved. The CDR3 loop reads CASNRRVYEQYF. CDR3 nucleotides: TGTGCCAGCAACCGAAGGGTCTACGAGCAGTACTTC.